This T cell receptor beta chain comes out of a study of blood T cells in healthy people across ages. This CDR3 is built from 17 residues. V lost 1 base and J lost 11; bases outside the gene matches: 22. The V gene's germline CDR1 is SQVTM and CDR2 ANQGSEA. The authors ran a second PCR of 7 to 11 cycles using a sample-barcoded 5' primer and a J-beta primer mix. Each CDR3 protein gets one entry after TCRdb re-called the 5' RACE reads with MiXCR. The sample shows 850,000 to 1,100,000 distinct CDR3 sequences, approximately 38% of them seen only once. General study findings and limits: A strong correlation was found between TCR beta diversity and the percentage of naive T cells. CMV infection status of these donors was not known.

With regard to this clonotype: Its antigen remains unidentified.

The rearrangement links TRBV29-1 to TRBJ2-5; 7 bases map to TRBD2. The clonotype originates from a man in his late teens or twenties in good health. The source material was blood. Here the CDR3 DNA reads TGCAGCGTTGAAGGGGGCGCAGGCCACTCCAGGGACTATGAGCAGTACTTC. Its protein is CSVEGGAGHSRDYEQYF. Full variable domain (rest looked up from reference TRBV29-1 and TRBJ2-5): SAVISQKPSRDICQRGTSLTIQCQVDSQVTMMFWYRQQPGQSLTLIATANQGSEATYESGFVIDKFPISRPNLTFSTLTVSNMSPEDSSIYLCSVEGGAGHSRDYEQYFGPGTRLLVL.